The 2 T cell receptor beta chains reported below all come from one sample, sequenced in a study of blood T cells in healthy people across ages. Combining a sample-barcoded 5' primer with a J-beta primer mix, a second PCR ran for about 6 to 12 cycles. TCRdb independently ran MiXCR on the 5' RACE reads; one entry per CDR3 protein. The repertoire holds over 1.5 million distinct CDR3 sequences, around half seen once, with 2.1% in the top ten. The sample was blood. The receptors stem from a woman aged 40 to 50 in good health.

This clonotype was observed a few times. The V call is TRBV5-1, the J call TRBJ2-1; D might be TRBD1 or TRBD2, each matching 5 bases. V lost 5 bases and J lost 0, with 12 bases in between. Germline V gene data show CDR1 as SGHRS and CDR2 as YFSETQ. This CDR3 is built from 15 residues. The CDR3 DNA reads TGCGCCAGCAGTCGAAGGGGAGACTCCTACAATGAGCAGTTCTTC. Residues: CASSRRGDSYNEQFF.

This rearrangement joins TRBV6-1 to TRBJ2-7; TRBD1 aligns across 9 bases. Germline V CDR1 and CDR2: MNHNS, SASEGT. J lost 0 bases, V lost 3 bases, and 9 bases had no gene match. The CDR3 is 17 residues long. As DNA, the CDR3 is TGTGCCAGCAGTGAGGGACAGGGCTTGGATTCCTCCTACGAGCAGTACTTC. Its protein product is CASSEGQGLDSSYEQYF.